This T cell receptor beta chain is from a study of cytomegalovirus exposure and HLA in healthy donors. Donors were drawn from the roughly 110-subject validation cohort, separate from the 666-subject first cohort. V was clipped by 5 bases and J by 4 bases, with 23 bases between them. CDR3 length: 17 residues. Germline V gene data show CDR1 as SEHNR and CDR2 as FQNEAQ (reference sequence). Here immunoSEQ multiplex PCR was the method, and the copy in TCRdb shows in-frame clones only, minus some. This table holds roughly 120,000 clones, roughly 86% found once. On this clone itself: What it recognizes is unknown.

Study conclusions and caveats: In vitro work confirmed that three CMV-associated chains recognize CMV antigens.

The J gene is TRBJ1-2, the V gene TRBV7-9; maybe TRBD1 (6 bases). The material sequenced was PBMCs. The clonotype comes from a young woman in good health and CMV-seronegative. Here the CDR3 DNA reads TGTGCCAGCAGCCGGCGAGGGGGTCTATCTCGGACCTATGGCTACACCTTC. It is translated as CASSRRGGLSRTYGYTF. Together with reference TRBV7-9 and TRBJ1-2, the CDR3 gives the full variable domain: DTGVSQNPRHKITKRGQNVTFRCDPISEHNRLYWYRQTLGQGPEFLTYFQNEAQLEKSRLLSDRFSAERPKGSFSTLEIQRTEQGDSAMYLCASSRRGGLSRTYGYTFGSGTRLTVV.